This T cell receptor beta chain was documented in a study of cytomegalovirus exposure and HLA in healthy donors. CDR1 and CDR2 (germline): SGHVS, FNYEAQ. V lost 5 bases and J lost 13; bases outside the gene matches: 11. The CDR3 has 12 residues. PCR employed 60 Vbeta and 13 Jbeta primers. Some clones are missing from TCRdb's copy, which holds only in-frame ones; the method was immunoSEQ multiplex PCR. Found here are 100,000 to 150,000 clones, more than 65% of them singletons; the top ten hold approximately 4%. The receptor comes from a man aged 18 to 30 in good health and CMV-seropositive. The V call is TRBV7-6, the J call TRBJ2-7, with TRBD1 identical over 7 bases. Sequenced input: PBMCs. This CDR3 reads CASSVPGQPNYF. CDR3 DNA sequence: TGTGCCAGCAGCGTACCGGGACAGCCAAACTACTTC.